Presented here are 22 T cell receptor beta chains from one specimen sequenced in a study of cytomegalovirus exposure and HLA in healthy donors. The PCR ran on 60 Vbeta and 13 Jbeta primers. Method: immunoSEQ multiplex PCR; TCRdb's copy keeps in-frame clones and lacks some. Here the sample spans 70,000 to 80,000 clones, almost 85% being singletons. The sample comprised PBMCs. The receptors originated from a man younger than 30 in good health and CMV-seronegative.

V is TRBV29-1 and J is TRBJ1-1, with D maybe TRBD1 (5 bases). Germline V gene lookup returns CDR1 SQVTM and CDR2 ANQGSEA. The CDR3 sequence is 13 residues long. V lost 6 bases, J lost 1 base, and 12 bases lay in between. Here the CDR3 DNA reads TGCAGCGTGGCAGACAGAGGGAACACTGAAGCTTTCTTT. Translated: CSVADRGNTEAFF.

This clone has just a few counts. The CDR3 nucleotides are TGTGCCTCCGGGACTAGCGGGGGCTTCCAAGAGACCCAGTACTTC. Protein product: CASGTSGGFQETQYF. V is TRBV30 and J is TRBJ2-5; TRBD2 matches 14 bases. V lost 7 bases and J lost 1; bases outside the gene matches: 5. Germline V gene lookup returns CDR1 GTSNPN and CDR2 SVGIG (reference sequence). The CDR3 is 15 residues long.

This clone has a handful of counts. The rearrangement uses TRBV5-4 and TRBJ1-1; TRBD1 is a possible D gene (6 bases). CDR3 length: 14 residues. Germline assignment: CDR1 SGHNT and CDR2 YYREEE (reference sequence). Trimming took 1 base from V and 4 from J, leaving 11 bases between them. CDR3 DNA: TGTGCCAGCAGCTTGCCAGGGGAAACCACTGAAGCTTTCTTT. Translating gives CASSLPGETTEAFF. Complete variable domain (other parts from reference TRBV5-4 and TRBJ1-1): ETGVTQSPTHLIKTRGQQVTLRCSSQSGHNTVSWYQQALGQGPQFIFQYYREEENGRGNFPPRFSGLQFPNYSSELNVNALELDDSALYLCASSLPGETTEAFFGQGTRLTVV.

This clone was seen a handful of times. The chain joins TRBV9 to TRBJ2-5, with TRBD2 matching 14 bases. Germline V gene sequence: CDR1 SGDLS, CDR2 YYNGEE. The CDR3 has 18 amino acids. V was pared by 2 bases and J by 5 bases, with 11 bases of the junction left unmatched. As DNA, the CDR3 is TGTGCCAGCAGCGTTGGGACTAGCGGGAGATTTGTTCGTGAGACCCAGTACTTC. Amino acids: CASSVGTSGRFVRETQYF.

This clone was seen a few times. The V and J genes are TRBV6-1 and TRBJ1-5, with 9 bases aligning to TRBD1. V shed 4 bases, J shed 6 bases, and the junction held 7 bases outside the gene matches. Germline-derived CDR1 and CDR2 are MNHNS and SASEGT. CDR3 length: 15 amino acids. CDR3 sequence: CASSGRTGDGQPQHF. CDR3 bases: TGTGCCAGCAGTGGCAGGACAGGGGATGGTCAGCCCCAGCATTTT.

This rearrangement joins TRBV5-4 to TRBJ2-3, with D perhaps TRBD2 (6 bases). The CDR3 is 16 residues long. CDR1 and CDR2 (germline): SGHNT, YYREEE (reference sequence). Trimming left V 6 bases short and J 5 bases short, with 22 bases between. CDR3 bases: TGTGCCAGCACCTACCTGGGGAGGAGGTGGAAAGATACGCAGTATTTT. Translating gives CASTYLGRRWKDTQYF.

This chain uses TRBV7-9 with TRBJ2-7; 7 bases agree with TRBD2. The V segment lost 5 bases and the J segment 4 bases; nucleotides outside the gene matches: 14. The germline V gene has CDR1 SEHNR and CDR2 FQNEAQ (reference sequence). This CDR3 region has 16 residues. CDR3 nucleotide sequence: TGTGCCAGCAGCACGTTTACTAGCGATGGGCCTTACGAGCAGTACTTC. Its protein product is CASSTFTSDGPYEQYF.

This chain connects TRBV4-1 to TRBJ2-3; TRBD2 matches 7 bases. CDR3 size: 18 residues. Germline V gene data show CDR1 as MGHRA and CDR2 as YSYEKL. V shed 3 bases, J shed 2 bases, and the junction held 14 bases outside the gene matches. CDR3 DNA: TGCGCCAGCAGCCAGGGGGTTGGTTGGCGGGGGTTCACAGATACGCAGTATTTT. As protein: CASSQGVGWRGFTDTQYF.

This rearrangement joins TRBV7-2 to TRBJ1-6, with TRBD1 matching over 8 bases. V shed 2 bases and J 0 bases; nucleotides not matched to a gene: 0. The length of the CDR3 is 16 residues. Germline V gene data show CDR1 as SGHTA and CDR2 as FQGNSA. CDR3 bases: TGTGCCAGCAGCTTAACAGGGGGCTCCTATAATTCACCCCTCCACTTT. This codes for CASSLTGGSYNSPLHF.

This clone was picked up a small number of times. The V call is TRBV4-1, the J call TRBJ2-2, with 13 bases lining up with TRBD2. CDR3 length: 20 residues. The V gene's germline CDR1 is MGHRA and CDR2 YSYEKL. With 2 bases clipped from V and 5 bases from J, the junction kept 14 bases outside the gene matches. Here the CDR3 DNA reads TGCGCCAGCAGCCAACCGTCGGGACTAGCGGGAAGAGTGAGAACCGGGGAGCTGTTTTTT. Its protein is CASSQPSGLAGRVRTGELFF.

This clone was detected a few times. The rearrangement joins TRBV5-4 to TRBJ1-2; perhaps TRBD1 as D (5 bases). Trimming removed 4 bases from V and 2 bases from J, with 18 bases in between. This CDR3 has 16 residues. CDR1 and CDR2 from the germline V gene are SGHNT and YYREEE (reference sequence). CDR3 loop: CASSRGGEGPNYGYTF. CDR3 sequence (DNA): TGTGCCAGCAGCCGGGGAGGGGAGGGACCCAACTATGGCTACACCTTC.

CDR3 nucleotides: TGTGCCAGCAGGGCAGGCCCCCGAGGGAAGTATTTT. Encoded protein: CASRAGPRGKYF. The chain is built from TRBV28 and TRBJ2-3; D perhaps matches TRBD2 (5 bases). Trimming cost V 6 bases and J 13 bases, with 17 bases left between them. The CDR3 spans 12 residues. From germline, CDR1 is MDHEN and CDR2 SYDVKM.

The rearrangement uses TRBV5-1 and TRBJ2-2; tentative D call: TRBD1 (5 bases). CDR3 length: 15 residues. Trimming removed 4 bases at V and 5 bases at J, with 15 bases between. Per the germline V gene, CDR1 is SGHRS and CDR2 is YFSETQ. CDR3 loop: CASSPTRTGTGELFF. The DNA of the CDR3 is TGCGCCAGCAGCCCCACCCGAACAGGTACCGGGGAGCTGTTTTTT.

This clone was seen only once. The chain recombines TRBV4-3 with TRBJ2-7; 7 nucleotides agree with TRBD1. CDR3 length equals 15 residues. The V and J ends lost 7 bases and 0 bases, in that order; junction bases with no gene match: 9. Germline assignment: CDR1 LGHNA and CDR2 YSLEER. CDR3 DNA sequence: TGCGCCAGCACCTGGGGGACAGAGAGCTCCTACGAGCAGTACTTC. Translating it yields CASTWGTESSYEQYF.

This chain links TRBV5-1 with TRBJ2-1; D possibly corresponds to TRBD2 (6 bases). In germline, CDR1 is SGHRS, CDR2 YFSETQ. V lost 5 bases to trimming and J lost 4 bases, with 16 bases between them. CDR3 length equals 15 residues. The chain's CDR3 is CASSPGTRRYNEQFF. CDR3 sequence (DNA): TGCGCCAGCAGTCCAGGGACTCGCCGTTACAATGAGCAGTTCTTC. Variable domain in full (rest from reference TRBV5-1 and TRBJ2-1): KAGVTQTPRYLIKTRGQQVTLSCSPISGHRSVSWYQQTPGQGLQFLFEYFSETQRNKGNFPGRFSGRQFSNSRSEMNVSTLELGDSALYLCASSPGTRRYNEQFFGPGTRLTVL.

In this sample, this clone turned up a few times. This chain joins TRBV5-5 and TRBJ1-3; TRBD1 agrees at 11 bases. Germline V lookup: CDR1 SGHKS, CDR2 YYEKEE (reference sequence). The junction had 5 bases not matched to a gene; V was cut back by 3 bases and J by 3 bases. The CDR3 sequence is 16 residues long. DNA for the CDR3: TGTGCCAGCAGCTCGCGGACAGGGGGCAGTGGAAACACCATATATTTT. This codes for CASSSRTGGSGNTIYF.

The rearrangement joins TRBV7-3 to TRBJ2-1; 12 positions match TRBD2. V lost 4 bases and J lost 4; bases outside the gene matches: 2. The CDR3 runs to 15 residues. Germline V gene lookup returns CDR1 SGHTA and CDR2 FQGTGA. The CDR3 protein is CASSSGLAGYNEQFF. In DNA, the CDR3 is TGTGCCAGCAGCTCAGGACTAGCGGGATACAATGAGCAGTTCTTC.

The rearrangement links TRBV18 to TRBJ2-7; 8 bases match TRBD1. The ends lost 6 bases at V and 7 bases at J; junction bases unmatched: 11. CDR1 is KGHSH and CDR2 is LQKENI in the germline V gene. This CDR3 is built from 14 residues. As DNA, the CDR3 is TGTGCCAGCTCGCTAGACAGGGGATCGGGGGAGCAGTACTTC. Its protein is CASSLDRGSGEQYF.

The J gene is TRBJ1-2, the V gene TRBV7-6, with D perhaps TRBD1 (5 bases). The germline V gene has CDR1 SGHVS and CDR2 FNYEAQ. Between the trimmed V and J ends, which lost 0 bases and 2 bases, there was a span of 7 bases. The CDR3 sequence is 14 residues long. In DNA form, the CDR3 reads TGTGCCAGCAGCTTAGCTGGGGGGAACTATGGCTACACCTTC. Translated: CASSLAGGNYGYTF.

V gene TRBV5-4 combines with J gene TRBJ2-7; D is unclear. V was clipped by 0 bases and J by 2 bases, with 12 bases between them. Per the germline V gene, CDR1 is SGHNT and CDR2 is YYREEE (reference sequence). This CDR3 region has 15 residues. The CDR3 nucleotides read TGTGCCAGCAGCTTGGCCGGCCAGGTAACCTACGAGCAGTACTTC. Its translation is CASSLAGQVTYEQYF.

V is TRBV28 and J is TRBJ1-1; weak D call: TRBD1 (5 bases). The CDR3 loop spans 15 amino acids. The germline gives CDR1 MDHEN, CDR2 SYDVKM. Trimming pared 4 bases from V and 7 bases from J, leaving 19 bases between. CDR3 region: CASSSETVPTSEAFF. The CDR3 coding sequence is TGTGCCAGCAGTTCCGAGACAGTCCCGACTAGTGAAGCTTTCTTT.

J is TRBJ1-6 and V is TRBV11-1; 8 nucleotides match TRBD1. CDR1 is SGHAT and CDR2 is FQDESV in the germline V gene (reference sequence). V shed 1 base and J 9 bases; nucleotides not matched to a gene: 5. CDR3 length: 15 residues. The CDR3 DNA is TGTGCCAGCAGCTTAGAACAGGGGGGGTTTTCACCCCTCCACTTT. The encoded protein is CASSLEQGGFSPLHF.